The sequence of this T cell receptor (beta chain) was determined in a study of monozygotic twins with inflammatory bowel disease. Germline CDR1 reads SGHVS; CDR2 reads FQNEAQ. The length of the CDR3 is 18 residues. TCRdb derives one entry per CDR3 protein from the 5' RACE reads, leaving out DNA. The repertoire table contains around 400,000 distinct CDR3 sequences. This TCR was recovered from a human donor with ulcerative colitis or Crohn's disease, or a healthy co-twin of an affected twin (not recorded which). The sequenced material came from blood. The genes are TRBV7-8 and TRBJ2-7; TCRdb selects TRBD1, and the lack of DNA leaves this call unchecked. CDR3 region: CASSLSGLLSRSSYEQYF.